The clone carrying this T cell receptor (beta chain) was detected only once. This entry belongs to a study of blood T cell repertoires in COVID-19. Study background: In each case, the material was cDNA or gDNA derived from T cells, B-cell-depleted T cells, or PBMCs.

The assay was immunoSEQ multiplex PCR, and TCRdb's table has in-frame clones only and misses some. The data hold a few hundred thousand clones, with about 91% observed a single time. Participant ages covered about 18 to 95 years across 25 or so US areas. The CDR3 is made up of 13 amino acids. The V and J ends lost 2 bases and 8 bases respectively, with 12 bases between them. Germline V gene data show CDR1 as MNHNS and CDR2 as SASEGT. Sequenced: PBMCs or T cells enriched from blood (not recorded which). V and J are TRBV6-1 and TRBJ1-2, with no clear D. The sequence came from a man between 18 and 29 years old with acute COVID-19. The CDR3 bases are TGTGCCAGCAGTGAACAGGTCACTTGGGGCTACACCTTC. As protein: CASSEQVTWGYTF.